These 8 T cell receptor beta chains share one sample of origin, sequenced in a study of blood T cell repertoires in COVID-19. Method: immunoSEQ multiplex PCR; TCRdb's copy keeps in-frame clones and lacks some. Of over 55,000 clones listed, roughly 87% are singletons. Material: peripheral blood. The receptors were sampled from a woman of 80 years or more with COVID-19, enrolled during active disease.

The CDR3 sequence: CAWSSPGYSNQPQHF. The CDR3 DNA is TGTGCCTGGAGTAGCCCAGGGTATAGCAATCAGCCCCAGCATTTT. The rearrangement joins TRBV30 to TRBJ1-5, with a tentative D call TRBD1 (5 bases). Germline CDR1 reads GTSNPN; CDR2 reads SVGIG (reference sequence). Trimming pared 2 bases from V and 0 bases from J, leaving 11 bases between. This CDR3 region has 15 residues.

The rearrangement uses TRBV6-5 and TRBJ1-5; 8 positions match TRBD1. Germline-derived CDR1 and CDR2 are MNHEY and SVGAGI. After removal of 5 bases from V and 5 bases from J, the junction contained 5 bases not matched to a gene. The CDR3 totals 14 residues. CDR3 protein: CASSLRQGYQPQHF. The DNA for the CDR3 is TGTGCCAGCAGTCTCCGACAGGGGTATCAGCCCCAGCATTTT.

The CDR3 here is CASSLFGRANTEAFF. DNA for the CDR3: TGTGCCAGCAGTTTATTCGGCAGGGCGAACACTGAAGCTTTCTTT. The V and J genes are TRBV27 and TRBJ1-1; possible D gene TRBD1, 5 bases. Trimming stripped 1 base from V and 1 base from J, with 10 bases between. The CDR3 runs to 15 residues. Germline V CDR1 and CDR2: MNHEY, SMNVEV (reference sequence).

This chain uses TRBV12-5 with TRBJ2-6; D unresolved. V lost 0 bases to trimming and J lost 2 bases, with 8 bases between them. This CDR3 region has 16 residues. In germline, CDR1 is LGHNT, CDR2 FRNRAP. The CDR3 nucleotides are TGTGCTAGTGGTTTGGTACTTGGTACTGGGGCCAACGTCCTGACTTTC. Translated, it gives CASGLVLGTGANVLTF.

This clone has a handful of counts. This chain uses TRBV27 with TRBJ1-5; D possibly corresponds to TRBD1 (5 bases). The V and J ends lost 4 bases and 11 bases respectively, with 15 bases between them. This CDR3 is built from 13 residues. CDR1 MNHEY and CDR2 SMNVEV come from the germline V gene (reference sequence). CDR3 residues: CASSSQGWGAQHF. CDR3 DNA: TGTGCCAGCAGTTCCCAGGGTTGGGGGGCCCAGCATTTT.

The chain has TRBV19 and TRBJ1-6; perhaps TRBD1 as D (6 bases). Trimming took off 5 bases at V and 6 bases at J, with 14 bases between the two ends. The length of the CDR3 is 15 residues. Germline assignment: CDR1 LNHDA and CDR2 SQIVND (reference sequence). CDR3 DNA: TGTGCCAGTAGTCCCCCGGACAGACCTAATTCACCCCTCCACTTT. The encoded protein is CASSPPDRPNSPLHF.

This chain uses TRBV6-1 with TRBJ1-1; 10 bases are a match to TRBD1. The germline gives CDR1 MNHNS, CDR2 SASEGT. The CDR3 sequence is 16 residues long. V was pared by 1 base and J by 7 bases, with 9 bases of the junction left unmatched. CDR3 sequence (DNA): TGTGCCAGCAGTGAAGGGACAGGGGGGTATATTGGTGAAGCTTTCTTT. Protein product: CASSEGTGGYIGEAFF.

CDR3 in amino acids: CASSSSFDEQFF. CDR3 nucleotides: TGTGCCAGCAGCTCAAGCTTCGATGAGCAGTTCTTC. The V and J genes are TRBV7-9 and TRBJ2-1; D gene ambiguous. The length of the CDR3 is 12 residues. Trimming took off 4 bases at V and 8 bases at J, with 9 bases between the two ends. Germline CDR1 reads SEHNR; CDR2 reads FQNEAQ (reference sequence).